Below, 32 T cell receptor beta chains from the same sample are listed, as sequenced in a study of circulating and synovial CD4+ cells in juvenile arthritis. Assay used: immunoSEQ multiplex PCR; TCRdb lists only in-frame clones, some missing. The sample records under 40,000 clones, 90% to 95% being singletons. Sample: CD4+ T cells from blood. The receptor set was obtained from a human donor with juvenile idiopathic arthritis.

V is TRBV27 and J is TRBJ2-1; D is perhaps TRBD2 (6 bases). The CDR3 is 15 residues long. The V and J ends lost 5 bases and 4 bases respectively, with 15 bases between them. Per the germline V gene, CDR1 is MNHEY and CDR2 is SMNVEV (reference sequence). The CDR3 bases are TGTGCCAGCAGTCCTACCTCGGGACTTTACAATGAGCAGTTCTTC. This translates into CASSPTSGLYNEQFF.

Points on this clone: The sample has other DNA sequences that encode this CDR3 too. The rearrangement joins TRBV10-3 to TRBJ2-7; 13 bases map to TRBD2. V lost 7 bases, J lost 5 bases, and 5 bases stayed unmatched. Germline V gives CDR1 ENHRY, CDR2 SYGVKD. The CDR3 consists of 14 residues. CDR3: CAITPGLAGDEQYF. The DNA of the CDR3 is TGTGCCATCACCCCTGGACTAGCGGGAGACGAGCAGTACTTC.

V gene TRBV14 combines with J gene TRBJ2-1, with TRBD2 identical over 7 bases. In germline, CDR1 is SGHDN, CDR2 FVKESK. Trimming took 0 bases from V and 15 from J; bases not matched to a gene: 14. The CDR3 covers 15 residues. CDR3 residues: CASSQETGGLVPLFF. The CDR3 region has the DNA TGTGCCAGCAGCCAAGAGACGGGAGGCCTCGTACCTCTGTTCTTC.

The chain couples TRBV5-4 to TRBJ2-1, with 9 bases identical to TRBD2. Germline CDR1 and CDR2: SGHNT and YYREEE (reference sequence). J gave up 7 bases and V 6 bases, and 11 bases lay outside the gene matches. The CDR3 has 15 amino acids. The CDR3 DNA reads as TGTGCCAGCACGGGCGGGGGGGCGTCGGGAAATGAGCAGTTCTTC. This sequence encodes CASTGGGASGNEQFF.

A single count supports this clone. V is TRBV18 and J is TRBJ1-6, with 10 bases identical to TRBD1. The V gene's germline CDR1 is KGHSH and CDR2 LQKENI. This CDR3 has 14 residues. Germline trimming cut 3 bases from V and 7 bases from J; bases unmatched to any gene: 0. The CDR3 DNA sequence: TGTGCCAGCTCACCGACAGGGGGCAATTCACCCCTCCACTTT. Its translation is CASSPTGGNSPLHF.

This chain links TRBV5-1 with TRBJ2-5; 11 nucleotides align to TRBD1. Gene TRBJ2-7 matches the end of the DNA better, so the J call may be wrong. Germline V CDR1 and CDR2: SGHRS, YFSETQ. The CDR3 extends over 14 amino acids. The CDR3 protein is CASRRAGQGAEQYF. CDR3 nucleotides: TGCGCCAGCCGGCGGGCAGGACAGGGGGCCGAGCAGTACTTC.

V usage is TRBV7-2 and J usage is TRBJ2-7; 9 bases are a match to TRBD1. V lost 5 bases to trimming and J lost 3 bases; unmatched junction nucleotides: 8. The germline V gene has CDR1 SGHTA and CDR2 FQGNSA. The CDR3 runs to 15 residues. CDR3 loop: CASSAPGQGFYEQYF. CDR3 bases: TGTGCCAGCAGCGCCCCGGGACAGGGTTTCTACGAGCAGTACTTC.

The chain's CDR3 is CASSLLGDNNNEQFF. Written as DNA, the CDR3 is TGTGCCAGCAGTTTATTAGGGGACAATAACAATGAGCAGTTCTTC. This chain joins TRBV27 and TRBJ2-1, with a weak D call TRBD1 (6 bases). Trimming left V 1 base short and J 5 bases short, with 12 bases between. CDR1 is MNHEY and CDR2 is SMNVEV in the germline V gene (reference sequence). The length of the CDR3 is 15 residues.

This clone was seen a single time. The chain links TRBV15 to TRBJ1-1; D may be TRBD1 (6 bases). The CDR3 runs 15 residues. Per the germline V gene, CDR1 is LNHNV and CDR2 is YYDKDF (reference sequence). Trimming stripped 0 bases from V and 0 bases from J, with 8 bases between. The chain's CDR3 is CATSRDRGMNTEAFF. The DNA of the CDR3 is TGTGCCACCAGCAGAGATAGGGGGATGAACACTGAAGCTTTCTTT.

V gene TRBV10-2 combines with J gene TRBJ2-3; 8 bases line up with TRBD1. The CDR3 is 16 residues long. The V segment lost 4 bases and the J segment 0 bases; nucleotides outside the gene matches: 6. The germline V gene has CDR1 WSHSY and CDR2 SAAADI. The CDR3 loop is CASSATGGSSTDTQYF. The CDR3 bases are TGCGCCAGCAGTGCAACAGGGGGAAGTAGCACAGATACGCAGTATTTT.

The chain joins TRBV9 to TRBJ2-3, with no clear D. Germline CDR1 and CDR2: SGDLS and YYNGEE. The CDR3 contains 14 residues. V was clipped by 4 bases and J by 0 bases, with 9 bases between them. The CDR3 loop reads CASSLTRSTDTQYF. DNA for the CDR3: TGTGCCAGCAGCCTTACACGCAGCACAGATACGCAGTATTTT.

V is TRBV7-2 and J is TRBJ2-7, with 9 bases aligning to TRBD2. Germline V gene sequence: CDR1 SGHTA, CDR2 FQGNSA. The CDR3 extends over 18 amino acids. The ends lost 2 bases at V and 1 base at J; junction bases unmatched: 12. The CDR3 spells CASSLSLLLAGRSYEQYF. The CDR3 region has the DNA TGTGCCAGCAGCTTAAGTCTCCTTCTAGCGGGGAGATCCTACGAGCAGTACTTC.

The chain is built from TRBV7-3 and TRBJ1-2, with a tentative D call TRBD1 (6 bases). Germline lookup yields CDR1 SGHTA and CDR2 FQGTGA. V shed 6 bases and J shed 5 bases, with 16 bases lying between them. The CDR3 spans 14 residues. CDR3 protein: CASSSGTPGYGYTF. In nucleotides, the CDR3 is TGTGCCAGCAGTTCGGGGACACCTGGGTATGGCTACACCTTC.

The chain joins TRBV5-1 to TRBJ2-6, with 7 bases lining up with TRBD1. The CDR3 consists of 17 residues. The junction had 3 bases not matched to a gene; V was cut back by 0 bases and J by 0 bases. Germline CDR1 SGHRS, CDR2 YFSETQ. CDR3: CASSLGDRPSGANVLTF. CDR3 DNA sequence: TGCGCCAGCAGCTTGGGGGACAGACCCTCTGGGGCCAACGTCCTGACTTTC.

This chain links TRBV5-4 with TRBJ2-3; 8 bases fit TRBD1. J gave up 4 bases and V 9 bases, and 10 bases lay outside the gene matches. The CDR3 consists of 14 residues. Germline loops: CDR1 SGHNT, CDR2 YYREEE (reference sequence). The CDR3 nucleotides are TGTGCCACCAAGACAGGGGTGTTAGCAGATACGCAGTATTTT. As protein: CATKTGVLADTQYF.

In regard to this clone: The same CDR3 can be traced to other DNA sequences in this sample. The chain is built from TRBV27 and TRBJ1-6; D possibly corresponds to TRBD1 (6 bases). CDR3 length equals 18 residues. CDR1 and CDR2 (germline): MNHEY, SMNVEV (reference sequence). V was pared by 5 bases and J by 0 bases, with 17 bases between. This CDR3 is CASSRYRARSSYNSPLHF. The DNA of the CDR3 is TGTGCCAGCAGTAGATACAGGGCTAGGAGCTCCTATAATTCACCCCTCCACTTT.

The gene calls are TRBV30 and TRBJ1-1, with D possibly TRBD1 on 6 matching bases. CDR1 GTSNPN and CDR2 SVGIG come from the germline V gene (reference sequence). This CDR3 has 12 residues. V shed 2 bases and J shed 10 bases, with 14 bases lying between them. The CDR3: CAWSQSGAGAFF. CDR3 sequence (DNA): TGTGCCTGGAGTCAGTCAGGGGCCGGAGCTTTCTTT.

This chain uses TRBV5-1 with TRBJ1-1, with TRBD1 as a possible D gene (5 bases). V was pared by 0 bases and J by 11 bases, with 20 bases between. CDR1 SGHRS and CDR2 YFSETQ come from the germline V gene. CDR3 length: 15 amino acids. The CDR3 DNA reads TGCGCCAGCAGCTTGGGGGGGGATGGAGGAAATCGGGCTTTCTTT. Translated: CASSLGGDGGNRAFF.

This sequence joins TRBV19 and TRBJ2-5; possibly TRBD2 for D (6 bases). CDR1 LNHDA and CDR2 SQIVND come from the germline V gene (reference sequence). The CDR3 totals 11 residues. Trimming took off 1 base at V and 9 bases at J, with 6 bases between the two ends. The CDR3 DNA follows: TGTGCCAGTAGTATAGGACTAGCCCAGTACTTC. It encodes CASSIGLAQYF.

This chain joins TRBV5-1 and TRBJ2-3; 12 bases are shared with TRBD2. This CDR3 is built from 16 residues. Losses at the gene ends were 2 bases for V and 4 bases for J; bases not matched to a gene: 5. In germline, CDR1 is SGHRS, CDR2 YFSETQ. CDR3 amino acids: CASSFRTSGNPDTQYF. The CDR3 nucleotides read TGCGCCAGCAGCTTTCGGACTAGCGGGAATCCAGATACGCAGTATTTT.

The rearrangement links TRBV19 to TRBJ2-5, with 8 nucleotides matching TRBD1. V was clipped by 3 bases and J by 4 bases; unmatched bases: 1. In germline, CDR1 is LNHDA, CDR2 SQIVND (reference sequence). This CDR3 is 13 amino acids long. CDR3 sequence: CASSITGGETQYF. In nucleotides, the CDR3 is TGTGCCAGTAGTATCACAGGGGGAGAGACCCAGTACTTC.

This chain links TRBV12-5 with TRBJ2-3; 9 bases agree with TRBD1. The CDR3 contains 16 residues. The germline gives CDR1 LGHNT, CDR2 FRNRAP. V shed 4 bases, J shed 6 bases, and the junction held 11 bases outside the gene matches. CDR3 sequence (DNA): TGTGCTAGTGGTTCCCGGGACAGGGCGGGAATTGATACGCAGTATTTT. This codes for CASGSRDRAGIDTQYF.

V and J are TRBV15 and TRBJ1-3; the D is unclear. Germline loops: CDR1 LNHNV, CDR2 YYDKDF (reference sequence). The V and J ends lost 1 base and 6 bases respectively, with 16 bases between them. The CDR3 covers 16 residues. Here the CDR3 DNA reads TGTGCCACCAGCAGAGTCGTCGTTGCGGCAATAAACACCATATATTTT. Protein sequence: CATSRVVVAAINTIYF.

This chain uses TRBV28 with TRBJ2-6, with a possible D match to TRBD1 (5 bases). The V gene lost 2 bases and the J gene lost 3 bases, with 8 bases spanning the gap. CDR3 length: 15 amino acids. The germline gives CDR1 MDHEN, CDR2 SYDVKM. CDR3 nucleotides: TGTGCCAGCAGTTTAAGGGGTCTTGGGGCCAACGTCCTGACTTTC. Translation gives CASSLRGLGANVLTF.

The V call is TRBV11-2, the J call TRBJ2-7; 8 bases agree with TRBD2. The CDR3 totals 15 residues. The germline gives CDR1 SGHAT, CDR2 FQNNGV. The trim removed 0 bases at V and 8 bases at J, leaving 9 bases unmatched. CDR3 region: CASSLDRGRTQQQYF. The DNA for the CDR3 is TGTGCCAGCAGCTTAGATCGCGGGAGGACCCAACAGCAGTACTTC.

CDR3 loop: CAIKPSGSASYNEQFF. In DNA, the CDR3 is TGTGCCATCAAGCCTAGCGGGAGCGCCTCCTACAATGAGCAGTTCTTC. The V gene is TRBV10-3, the J gene TRBJ2-1, with TRBD2 identical over 10 bases. Germline V gene lookup returns CDR1 ENHRY and CDR2 SYGVKD. The CDR3 runs to 16 residues. Trimming removed 7 bases from V and 0 bases from J; junction bases left unmatched: 6.

This rearrangement joins TRBV6-1 to TRBJ2-7, with 10 bases that match TRBD2. V gave up 3 bases and J gave up 1 base; unmatched junction bases: 6. Germline loops: CDR1 MNHNS, CDR2 SASEGT. CDR3 length: 16 amino acids. CDR3 DNA: TGTGCCAGCAGTGACCTCCCTAGCGGGAGATCCTACGAGCAGTACTTC. As protein: CASSDLPSGRSYEQYF.

Here the CDR3 reads CSVDSRGVNGELFF. In DNA, the CDR3 is TGCAGCGTTGATAGCCGGGGTGTTAACGGGGAGCTGTTTTTT. The chain links TRBV29-1 to TRBJ2-2, with a possible D match to TRBD2 (5 bases). V was cut by 3 bases and J by 7 bases, with 15 bases left in between. Germline-derived CDR1 and CDR2 are SQVTM and ANQGSEA. This CDR3 is built from 14 residues.

This chain links TRBV18 with TRBJ1-1; 9 bases fit TRBD1. Germline V gene lookup returns CDR1 KGHSH and CDR2 LQKENI. The CDR3 has 15 amino acids. V was pared by 6 bases and J by 4 bases, with 9 bases of the junction left unmatched. The DNA of the CDR3 is TGTGCCAGCTCTCCCGAGACAGGGGGATCCACTGAAGCTTTCTTT. Protein sequence: CASSPETGGSTEAFF.

With respect to this clone: One junction end does not reproduce the germline sequence, and a read error may be involved. V is TRBV2 and J is TRBJ1-5; 7 positions match TRBD1. Germline CDR1 is SNHLY and CDR2 is FYNNEI. The CDR3 is 11 residues long. The CDR3 is CASTQGGQSYF. In nucleotides, the CDR3 is TGTGCCAGCACTCAGGGGGGACAGTCTTATTTT.

As for this clone: The same CDR3 also results from other DNA sequences found in this sample. The chain recombines TRBV4-2 with TRBJ2-7; 11 bases are shared with TRBD1. The CDR3 is 17 residues long. Looked up from germline, CDR1 is LGHNA and CDR2 is YNFKEQ. Trimming cost V 1 base and J 0 bases; bases outside gene matches: 5. The CDR3 DNA sequence: TGTGCCAGCAGCCAAGCCACAGGACAGGGGGCCTCCTACGAGCAGTACTTC. The encoded protein is CASSQATGQGASYEQYF.

The table lists this clone with a few counts. The chain is built from TRBV19 and TRBJ2-7; D may be TRBD2 (6 bases). The CDR3 is 10 amino acids. The ends were cut back, 7 bases at V and 12 bases at J, with 13 bases in the middle. Germline V gene lookup returns CDR1 LNHDA and CDR2 SQIVND (reference sequence). The DNA of the CDR3 is TGTGCCAGTATTCCTCCAGCGGGGTACTTC. Translating it yields CASIPPAGYF.